The source of this T cell receptor (beta chain) is a study of Graves' ophthalmopathy and Graves' hyperthyroidism. As the template, RNA transcripts were used to amplify TCR beta CDR3 regions. First-round RT-PCR used HTBI primers; second-round multiplex PCR followed. TCRdb processed the multiplex PCR reads anew with MiXCR; each CDR3 protein has one entry. Found here are hundreds of thousands of distinct CDR3 sequences, over 20% of them singletons; the top ten hold around 3.1%. V lost 5 bases, J lost 4 bases, and 15 bases stayed unmatched. This CDR3 is 19 amino acids long. Looked up from germline, CDR1 is MNHEY and CDR2 is SVGEGT. The stable label applied to hyperthyroidism with no ophthalmopathy within 18 months of follow-up. Symptoms, serum thyroxine and TRAb, thyroid ultrasound, and orbital computed tomography formed the diagnostic basis.

This sequence joins TRBV6-2 or TRBV6-3 and TRBJ2-6; 9 bases match TRBD1. This receptor was obtained from a woman between 18 and 29 years old with stable Graves' hyperthyroidism. The sample comprised peripheral blood. This chain's CDR3 is CASSRGTGTTWAGANVLTF. DNA for the CDR3: TGTGCCAGCAGTCGGGGGACAGGGACGACCTGGGCCGGGGCCAACGTCCTGACTTTC.